A single sample gave rise to the 29 T cell receptor beta chains below, sequenced in a study of T cell responses to AZD1222 COVID-19 vaccine. The protocol was immunoSEQ multiplex PCR, while the TCRdb copy is restricted to in-frame clones and leaves out a portion. The table records 150,000 to 200,000 clones, roughly 92% of them present only once. The sample here was peripheral blood, taken on day 0 of AZD1222 vaccination. These receptors all come from an adult in good health.

The rearrangement links TRBV28 to TRBJ1-1; perhaps TRBD1 as D (5 bases). Germline V gene lookup returns CDR1 MDHEN and CDR2 SYDVKM. Trimming pared 5 bases from V and 2 bases from J, leaving 12 bases between. The length of the CDR3 is 14 residues. The CDR3 region has the DNA TGTGCCAGCAGTCTTAGCGGGGGAAACACTGAAGCTTTCTTT. This codes for CASSLSGGNTEAFF.

V and J are TRBV21-1 and TRBJ1-5. TRBV21-1 constitutes a pseudogene. The CDR3 consists of 16 residues. The CDR3 nucleotides read TGTGCCAGCAGCAAAGCTAAGGCCCCCCACAATCAGCCCCAGCATTTT. It is translated as CASSKAKAPHNQPQHF.

V and J are TRBV27 and TRBJ1-1, with D unclear. The germline V gene has CDR1 MNHEY and CDR2 SMNVEV (reference sequence). Trimming pared 4 bases from V and 3 bases from J, leaving 9 bases between. The CDR3 extends over 13 amino acids. CDR3 in amino acids: CASSYGRDTEAFF. The CDR3 DNA reads TGTGCCAGCAGTTATGGCAGAGACACTGAAGCTTTCTTT.

The rearrangement uses TRBV12-3 or TRBV12-4 and TRBJ1-5; no definite D call. Trimming stripped 7 bases from V and 0 bases from J, with 7 bases between. CDR3 length equals 13 residues. This CDR3 reads CASTSYSNQPQHF. In nucleotides, the CDR3 is TGTGCCAGCACCTCGTATAGCAATCAGCCCCAGCATTTT.

This sequence joins TRBV6-5 and TRBJ1-1; no clear D. Trimming stripped 7 bases from V and 3 bases from J, with 6 bases between. The CDR3 covers 11 residues. The germline V gene has CDR1 MNHEY and CDR2 SVGAGI. As DNA, the CDR3 is TGTGCCAGCAACCAGGACACTGAAGCTTTCTTT. Protein product: CASNQDTEAFF.

This sequence joins TRBV3-1 (or the pseudogene TRBV3-2) and TRBJ1-5, with no clear D. CDR3 size: 15 residues. V gave up 0 bases and J gave up 2 bases, with 8 bases separating them. Germline assignment: CDR1 LGHDT and CDR2 YNNKEL (reference sequence). CDR3 in DNA: TGTGCCAGCAGCCAAGATGCAGGTCGCAATCAGCCCCAGCATTTT. Protein: CASSQDAGRNQPQHF.

This sequence joins TRBV3-1 (or the pseudogene TRBV3-2) and TRBJ2-1; 15 bases align to TRBD2. The CDR3 contains 17 residues. V gave up 1 base and J gave up 9 bases; unmatched junction bases: 7. CDR1 and CDR2 from the germline V gene are LGHDT and YNNKEL (reference sequence). The CDR3 region is CASSQVGTSGRRREQFF. The DNA for the CDR3 is TGTGCCAGCAGCCAAGTTGGGACTAGCGGGAGGAGGCGTGAGCAGTTCTTC.

This clone was recorded once. The rearrangement uses TRBV29-1 and TRBJ1-2, with D unclear. Germline V gives CDR1 SQVTM, CDR2 ANQGSEA. This CDR3 spans 13 amino acids. V gave up 4 bases and J gave up 4 bases, with 13 bases separating them. This CDR3 is CSVVVSERYGYTF. As DNA, the CDR3 is TGCAGCGTTGTGGTATCCGAACGCTATGGCTACACCTTC.

The chain uses TRBV18 and TRBJ1-2; unclear D gene. The germline V gene has CDR1 KGHSH and CDR2 LQKENI. V was shortened by 3 bases and J by 4 bases, with 18 bases between the two germline ends. The length of the CDR3 is 16 residues. The CDR3 is CASSPGVPMFIYGYTF. The CDR3 DNA follows: TGTGCCAGCTCACCGGGAGTTCCCATGTTTATCTATGGCTACACCTTC.

The chain uses TRBV5-1 and TRBJ1-6; 7 nucleotides align to TRBD1. The CDR3 runs 15 residues. Unmatched junction bases numbered 13, after V lost 6 bases and J lost 10 bases. From germline, CDR1 is SGHRS and CDR2 YFSETQ. In DNA, the CDR3 is TGCGCCAGCACCCCGCAGGGGGTAGAGACGTCACCCCTCCACTTT. Translating it yields CASTPQGVETSPLHF.

The V gene is TRBV7-8, the J gene TRBJ2-1, with D unresolved. Germline V gene data show CDR1 as SGHVS and CDR2 as FQNEAQ. CDR3 length: 16 amino acids. The ends were cut back, 5 bases at V and 6 bases at J, with 20 bases in the middle. CDR3 residues: CASSALPQLGFNEQFF. The CDR3 DNA reads TGTGCCAGCAGCGCCCTCCCACAGCTCGGGTTCAATGAGCAGTTCTTC.

The V and J genes are TRBV9 and TRBJ2-1; 9 nucleotides agree with TRBD2. The CDR3 spans 14 residues. From germline, CDR1 is SGDLS and CDR2 YYNGEE. V lost 3 bases, J lost 4 bases, and 2 bases stayed unmatched. The CDR3 is CASSETSGYNEQFF. Written as DNA, the CDR3 is TGTGCCAGCAGCGAGACTAGCGGTTACAATGAGCAGTTCTTC.

This clone was detected once. The genes are TRBV4-2 and TRBJ2-1; 14 nucleotides line up with TRBD2. Germline V gene data show CDR1 as LGHNA and CDR2 as YNFKEQ. The CDR3 has 17 amino acids. V lost 4 bases and J lost 7; bases outside the gene matches: 9. The CDR3 DNA reads as TGTGCCAGCAGCCCGAGCCAGACTAGCGGGAGGGGGAATGAGCAGTTCTTC. Protein sequence: CASSPSQTSGRGNEQFF.

CDR3 sequence: CASTEWNTGELFF. The DNA for the CDR3 is TGTGCCAGCACGGAGTGGAACACCGGGGAGCTGTTTTTT. The V call is TRBV2, the J call TRBJ2-2; D gene ambiguous. This CDR3 is built from 13 residues. The V gene lost 7 bases and the J gene lost 1 base, with 7 bases spanning the gap. CDR1 and CDR2 from the germline V gene are SNHLY and FYNNEI.

The chain carries TRBV6-4 and TRBJ1-1, with D unresolved. The CDR3 is 13 residues long. Germline loops: CDR1 MRHNA, CDR2 SNTAGT. V lost 0 bases to trimming and J lost 13 bases, with 15 bases between them. CDR3 DNA sequence: TGTGCCAGCAGTGACTCGTCCTCATCGATCATTTTCTTT. Translating it yields CASSDSSSSIIFF.

The chain employs TRBV7-9 and TRBJ1-5, with 8 nucleotides matching TRBD1. V dropped 4 bases and J dropped 4; count of bases not matched to a gene: 6. The CDR3 sequence is 15 residues long. Germline V gene data show CDR1 as SEHNR and CDR2 as FQNEAQ (reference sequence). Written as DNA, the CDR3 is TGTGCCAGCAGCTGGGGGACAGGTGGAAATCAGCCCCAGCATTTT. This gives the protein CASSWGTGGNQPQHF.

This chain uses TRBV5-5 with TRBJ2-7, with D possibly matching TRBD2 (5 bases). Between the trimmed V and J ends, which lost 5 bases and 6 bases, there was a span of 12 bases. CDR1 is SGHKS, CDR2 YYEKEE, per germline (reference sequence). This CDR3 has 12 residues. The CDR3 DNA reads as TGTGCCAGCAGTCCCCACGGAGGCGAGCAGTACTTC. Amino acid sequence: CASSPHGGEQYF.

CDR3 sequence: CASSVGRGVSTDTQYF. The CDR3 DNA reads TGTGCCAGCAGCGTAGGACGGGGAGTTAGCACAGATACGCAGTATTTT. The gene calls are TRBV9 and TRBJ2-3; tentatively, D is TRBD2 (5 bases). CDR3 length: 16 residues. The germline V and J ends were trimmed by 0 bases and 0 bases, with 11 bases remaining between them. CDR1 and CDR2 from the germline V gene are SGDLS and YYNGEE.

This sequence joins TRBV5-4 and TRBJ2-6; D uncertain. V lost 4 bases to trimming and J lost 0 bases, with 5 bases between them. The CDR3 runs to 14 residues. The V gene's germline CDR1 is SGHNT and CDR2 YYREEE (reference sequence). The CDR3 here is CASSLYSGANVLTF. As DNA, the CDR3 is TGTGCCAGCAGCCTTTACTCTGGGGCCAACGTCCTGACTTTC.

This CDR3 is CAWRRGPHEQFF. DNA of the CDR3: TGTGCCTGGAGGAGGGGCCCCCATGAGCAGTTCTTC. The chain recombines TRBV30 with TRBJ2-1; D may match TRBD1 or TRBD2 (5 bases each). Trimming stripped 3 bases from V and 8 bases from J, with 11 bases between. Germline CDR1 GTSNPN, CDR2 SVGIG (reference sequence). The CDR3 has 12 amino acids. The full variable domain, in which reference TRBV30 and TRBJ2-1 provide the parts outside the CDR3, is SQTIHQWPATLVQPVGSPLSLECTVEGTSNPNLYWYRQAAGRGLQLLFYSVGIGQISSEVPQNLSASRPQDRQFILSSKKLLLSDSGFYLCAWRRGPHEQFFGPGTRLTVL.

In nucleotides, the CDR3 is TGCGCCAGCAGCTCGGGCCGTGTGGGGAACTATGGCTACACCTTC. Translated: CASSSGRVGNYGYTF. V and J are TRBV5-1 and TRBJ1-2, with D unresolved. The germline gives CDR1 SGHRS, CDR2 YFSETQ. V gave up 3 bases and J gave up 2 bases, with 14 bases separating them. The CDR3 totals 15 residues. The full variable domain, completed using reference TRBV5-1 and TRBJ1-2, is KAGVTQTPRYLIKTRGQQVTLSCSPISGHRSVSWYQQTPGQGLQFLFEYFSETQRNKGNFPGRFSGRQFSNSRSEMNVSTLELGDSALYLCASSSGRVGNYGYTFGSGTRLTVV.

CDR3 nucleotides: TGTGCCAGCAGTGGAAGCGAATGGGCCGGGGAGCTGTTTTTT. Its translation is CASSGSEWAGELFF. The chain has TRBV6-6 and TRBJ2-2; D not certain. Germline V gives CDR1 MNHNY, CDR2 SVGAGI (reference sequence). The CDR3 covers 14 residues. V lost 5 bases, J lost 6 bases, and 13 bases lay in between.

J is TRBJ1-1 and V is TRBV11-2; no reliable D call. The CDR3 has 15 residues. The germline V gene encodes CDR1 SGHAT and CDR2 FQNNGV. V lost 5 bases and J lost 0, with 13 bases in between. CDR3 DNA sequence: TGTGCCAGCAGCCGCCGACAAGGGCTGAACACTGAAGCTTTCTTT. Encoded protein: CASSRRQGLNTEAFF.

This chain links TRBV11-2 with TRBJ2-1; 8 bases match TRBD2. The CDR3 length is 15 residues. In germline, CDR1 is SGHAT, CDR2 FQNNGV. The V gene end was trimmed by 5 bases and the J gene end by 8 bases; junction bases not matched to a gene: 11. CDR3 coding DNA: TGTGCCAGCAGCCCCGGAGCTAGCGGGTCAGATGAGCAGTTCTTC. Its protein product is CASSPGASGSDEQFF.

The chain carries TRBV2 and TRBJ1-2; D is unclear. CDR1 is SNHLY and CDR2 is FYNNEI in the germline V gene. Trimming took off 6 bases at V and 0 bases at J, with 8 bases between the two ends. The CDR3 spans 13 residues. CDR3 DNA sequence: TGTGCCAGCAGCCCCAGACCTAACTATGGCTACACCTTC. This gives the protein CASSPRPNYGYTF.

V and J are TRBV5-1 and TRBJ2-2; 9 bases agree with TRBD2. The CDR3 has 15 residues. Germline-derived CDR1 and CDR2 are SGHRS and YFSETQ. Trimming cost V 3 bases and J 5 bases; bases outside gene matches: 5. DNA of the CDR3: TGCGCCAGCAGCTCCTTGGCGGGAGGGACCGGGGAGCTGTTTTTT. It specifies CASSSLAGGTGELFF.

This clone occurred once. The gene calls are TRBV7-3 and TRBJ1-1; TRBD1 might be the D (5 bases). The V and J ends lost 5 bases and 1 base respectively, with 11 bases between them. The germline V gene has CDR1 SGHTA and CDR2 FQGTGA. The CDR3 length is 14 residues. CDR3 bases: TGTGCCAGCAGCCCGGGACCAGCGAACACTGAAGCTTTCTTT. Translation: CASSPGPANTEAFF.

The chain combines TRBV20-1 with TRBJ1-2; D gene unclear. V lost 8 bases to trimming and J lost 4 bases, with 11 bases between them. The CDR3 has 11 amino acids. The V gene's germline CDR1 is DFQATT and CDR2 SNEGSKA (reference sequence). CDR3 region: CSQAGGYGYTF. CDR3 DNA sequence: TGCAGTCAAGCGGGAGGCTATGGCTACACCTTC.

The chain has TRBV7-9 and TRBJ1-5, with D possibly TRBD1 on 5 matching bases. This CDR3 has 15 residues. The V gene's germline CDR1 is SEHNR and CDR2 FQNEAQ (reference sequence). The V gene lost 5 bases and the J gene lost 10 bases, with 21 bases spanning the gap. The CDR3 sequence is CASSPIGPGLGPQHF. The CDR3 DNA is TGTGCCAGCAGCCCGATAGGTCCAGGGTTAGGCCCCCAGCATTTT. Variable domain in full (rest from reference TRBV7-9 and TRBJ1-5): DTGVSQNPRHKITKRGQNVTFRCDPISEHNRLYWYRQTLGQGPEFLTYFQNEAQLEKSRLLSDRFSAERPKGSFSTLEIQRTEQGDSAMYLCASSPIGPGLGPQHFGDGTRLSIL.